Following are 15 T cell receptor beta chains from one sample sequenced in a study of T cells after yellow fever vaccination. In TCRdb, the 5' RACE reads were re-called with MiXCR into one record per CDR3 protein. The data show around 600,000 distinct CDR3 sequences, approximately 13% seen once. The starting material was PBMCs, obtained on the day of the yellow fever booster vaccination. These receptors originate from a man younger than 45 who received the YFV17D yellow fever vaccine.

The chain recombines TRBV9 with TRBJ2-1; TRBD2 matches 8 bases. The CDR3 totals 15 residues. J was trimmed by 7 bases and V by 1 base; bases with no gene match: 7. Germline loops: CDR1 SGDLS, CDR2 YYNGEE. CDR3 DNA sequence: TGTGCCAGCAGCGTACAAGCGGGAGAGGGGAATGAGCAGTTCTTC. Translation gives CASSVQAGEGNEQFF.

This clonotype was counted between two and nine times. This chain connects TRBV7-3 to TRBJ2-1; D not resolved. The CDR3 runs 13 residues. Germline loops: CDR1 SGHTA, CDR2 FQGTGA. The V gene lost 3 bases and the J gene lost 6 bases, with 9 bases spanning the gap. This CDR3 reads CASSFTNSNEQFF. DNA for the CDR3: TGTGCCAGCAGCTTCACAAACAGCAATGAGCAGTTCTTC.

On this clonotype itself: Relative to the germline gene, one junction end is altered; a read error may explain this. The V call is TRBV5-6, the J call TRBJ2-4; D not resolved. The CDR3 extends over 13 amino acids. Germline assignment: CDR1 SGHDT and CDR2 YYEEEE. The CDR3 nucleotides read TGTGCCAGCATCTTGGGAACGTCTGACATTCAGTACTTC. This encodes CASILGTSDIQYF.

This clonotype has just a few counts. The J gene is TRBJ2-1, the V gene TRBV7-9, with 9 bases matching TRBD2. CDR3 length: 16 residues. Germline CDR1 SEHNR, CDR2 FQNEAQ (reference sequence). After removal of 4 bases from V and 2 bases from J, the junction contained 6 bases not matched to a gene. The CDR3 DNA reads TGTGCCAGCAGCTCCTGGACTAGCGAAACCTACAATGAGCAGTTCTTC. Translated: CASSSWTSETYNEQFF.

The V and J genes are TRBV20-1 and TRBJ2-7, with 8 bases matching TRBD1. The germline gives CDR1 DFQATT, CDR2 SNEGSKA (reference sequence). The V and J ends lost 5 bases and 2 bases, in that order; junction bases with no gene match: 5. This CDR3 is built from 13 residues. The CDR3 spells CSAEGQVAYEQYF. The CDR3 region has the DNA TGCAGTGCTGAGGGACAGGTCGCCTACGAGCAGTACTTC.

The chain joins TRBV12-3 or TRBV12-4 to TRBJ2-5; D is perhaps TRBD2 (5 bases). The CDR3 loop spans 17 amino acids. V was cut by 6 bases and J by 4 bases, with 24 bases left in between. The CDR3 is CASRRKEVRERVETQYF. The CDR3 nucleotides are TGTGCCAGCAGGCGTAAGGAGGTCCGGGAACGGGTAGAGACCCAGTACTTC.

This clonotype showed up just a few times. The V gene is TRBV7-2, the J gene TRBJ2-3; no definite D call. There are 14 residues in the CDR3. V lost 8 bases, J lost 0 bases, and 12 bases lay in between. The germline V gene encodes CDR1 SGHTA and CDR2 FQGNSA. The CDR3 region has the DNA TGTGCCAGCGCCCTGCCCCCTAGCACAGATACGCAGTATTTT. Translating gives CASALPPSTDTQYF. Together with reference TRBV7-2 and TRBJ2-3, the CDR3 gives the full variable domain: GAGVSQSPSNKVTEKGKDVELRCDPISGHTALYWYRQSLGQGLEFLIYFQGNSAPDKSGLPSDRFSAERTGGSVSTLTIQRTQQEDSAVYLCASALPPSTDTQYFGPGTRLTVL.

This clonotype was observed a handful of times. The chain is built from TRBV30 and TRBJ2-2; no reliable D call. V gave up 3 bases and J gave up 7 bases, with 12 bases separating them. Germline CDR1 is GTSNPN and CDR2 is SVGIG (reference sequence). The CDR3 consists of 13 residues. For the CDR3, the DNA is TGTGCCTGGAGCGACTCTTTCTTCGGGGAGCTGTTTTTT. Amino acid sequence: CAWSDSFFGELFF.

This clonotype was detected only a few times. The V call is TRBV6-5, the J call TRBJ2-3; TRBD2 aligns across 13 bases. The CDR3 length is 17 residues. Germline CDR1 and CDR2: MNHEY and SVGAGI. The V segment lost 2 bases and the J segment 6 bases; nucleotides outside the gene matches: 8. The CDR3 reads CASSYGRLAGGPDTQYF. The CDR3 DNA is TGTGCCAGCAGTTACGGAAGACTAGCGGGAGGACCCGATACGCAGTATTTT.

The rearrangement links TRBV29-1 to TRBJ2-3, with no clear D. V lost 6 bases, J lost 6 bases, and 16 bases lay in between. CDR1 is SQVTM, CDR2 ANQGSEA, per germline. The CDR3 covers 13 residues. CDR3 region: CSVDQPGVDTQYF. DNA for the CDR3: TGCAGCGTGGACCAACCCGGCGTTGATACGCAGTATTTT.

This clonotype was seen at least ten times. The chain recombines TRBV7-2 with TRBJ2-3; D remains unclear. The CDR3 loop spans 13 amino acids. Germline V lookup: CDR1 SGHTA, CDR2 FQGNSA. The V gene lost 0 bases and the J gene lost 2 bases, with 3 bases spanning the gap. Written as DNA, the CDR3 is TGTGCCAGCAGCTTAGCCCCCACAGATACGCAGTATTTT. It specifies CASSLAPTDTQYF.

This clonotype was counted many times. J is TRBJ2-1 and V is TRBV12-3 or TRBV12-4; 9 nucleotides line up with TRBD2. The trim removed 5 bases at V and 5 bases at J, leaving 4 bases unmatched. The CDR3 length is 14 residues. The CDR3 is CASSPRLADNEQFF. In DNA form, the CDR3 reads TGTGCCAGCAGTCCTAGACTAGCGGACAATGAGCAGTTCTTC.

This clonotype came up a few times. The chain couples TRBV10-3 to TRBJ2-3; 7 bases match TRBD2. There are 16 residues in the CDR3. CDR1 is ENHRY, CDR2 SYGVKD, per germline. The junction had 8 bases not matched to a gene; V was cut back by 3 bases and J by 2 bases. The CDR3 reads CAISEGTGGFTDTQYF. The CDR3 region has the DNA TGTGCCATCAGTGAAGGAACGGGAGGATTCACAGATACGCAGTATTTT.

The chain combines TRBV7-2 with TRBJ2-7; D gene ambiguous. The germline V and J ends were trimmed by 5 bases and 4 bases, with 12 bases remaining between them. The CDR3 has 13 amino acids. Per the germline V gene, CDR1 is SGHTA and CDR2 is FQGNSA. The CDR3 DNA sequence: TGTGCCAGCAGCCTAACTATGGGGTACGAGCAGTACTTC. It specifies CASSLTMGYEQYF.

This rearrangement joins TRBV20-1 to TRBJ2-5; D remains ambiguous. Deletions cut 6 bases from V and 6 bases from J, with 14 bases between. CDR1 is DFQATT, CDR2 SNEGSKA, per germline (reference sequence). This CDR3 contains 12 residues. The CDR3 bases are TGCAGTGCCCCCCCGGGCGTCCAGACCCAGTACTTC. Its protein is CSAPPGVQTQYF.